This record looks at one T cell receptor (beta chain) sequence and its context. The germline V gene encodes CDR1 SGHNT and CDR2 YYREEE (reference sequence). There are 13 residues in the CDR3. The V gene lost 10 bases and the J gene lost 1 base, with 14 bases spanning the gap. This specimen comes from a study of blood T cell repertoires in COVID-19. Some clones are missing from TCRdb's copy, which holds only in-frame ones; the method was immunoSEQ multiplex PCR. Altogether about 270,000 clones are present, 85% to 95% being singletons, with the ten largest covering roughly 2.8%. The receptor comes from a man in his forties or fifties who had been exposed to COVID-19. Source material: PBMCs or T cells enriched from blood (not recorded which). The chain carries TRBV5-4 and TRBJ1-1, with D perhaps matching TRBD1 (6 bases). The DNA for the CDR3 is TGTGCCTTAGGTCGGGGGGCGAACACTGAAGCTTTCTTT. This sequence encodes CALGRGANTEAFF.